This T cell receptor beta chain was captured by sequencing in a study of pediatric ulcerative colitis. Regarding the study as a whole: A couple of patients' blood samples yielded substantially fewer templates.

The rectum was sampled with one to two pinch biopsies at colonoscopy. Sequencing depth was up to 500,000 reads per sample. Sequencing used immunoSEQ multiplex PCR; TCRdb keeps in-frame clones, though not all of them. Here the sample spans about 25,000 clones, about 67% being singletons. Note on this clone: Its cognate antigen is unknown.

Sequencing input: gut tissue. The source is a boy aged 5-17 years with severe ulcerative colitis.

CDR3 in amino acids: CASSQGQFYGYTF. The CDR3 region has the DNA TGTGCCAGCAGCCAGGGACAGTTCTATGGCTACACCTTC. V gene TRBV14 combines with J gene TRBJ1-2, with 7 bases that match TRBD1. The CDR3 is made up of 13 amino acids. The germline CDR1 and CDR2 sequences are SGHDN and FVKESK. The junction had 2 bases not matched to a gene; V was cut back by 3 bases and J by 4 bases.